The rows below give T cell receptor beta chains drawn from one sample of a study of T-cell memory formation after mild COVID-19. TCRdb passed the 5' RACE reads through MiXCR, listing each CDR3 protein once. The sample consists of approximately 390,000 distinct CDR3 sequences, more than 15% of them appearing once. Sequenced input: PBMCs or a T cell subset sorted from them (not recorded which). The source is a man between 18 and 29 years old who had mild COVID-19 (a few samples of this study predate the infection). Cell type and time point are not known. CDR3s include the opening cysteine and the closing phenylalanine or tryptophan. The D gene is left open where the match is weak. The size entry is marked missing in some rows and otherwise reads once, few, many or a size class.

size: many
D: -
length: 14
V: TRBV5-1
J: TRBJ2-7
CDR3: CASSLGTAGGEQYF
DNA: TGCGCCAGCAGCTTGGGGACAGCCGGCGGGGAGCAGTACTTC

size: many
D: -
length: 14
V: TRBV4-3
J: TRBJ2-7
CDR3: CASSPQRGGYEQYF
DNA: TGCGCCAGCAGCCCCCAGCGAGGAGGCTACGAGCAGTACTTC

size: many
D: TRBD1
length: 15
V: TRBV5-1
J: TRBJ2-2
CDR3: CASSSQGPNTGELFF
DNA: TGCGCCAGCAGCTCACAGGGGCCTAACACCGGGGAGCTGTTTTTT

size: few
D: TRBD2
length: 18
V: TRBV15
J: TRBJ2-5
CDR3: CATRDAPHTGLGLGTQYF
DNA: TGTGCCACTCGGGATGCTCCTCATACGGGACTAGGATTGGGGACCCAGTACTTC

size: -
D: TRBD1
length: 16
V: TRBV24-1
J: TRBJ2-1
CDR3: CATSEMDRGSYNEQFF
DNA: TGTGCCACCAGTGAGATGGACAGGGGCTCCTACAATGAGCAGTTCTTC

size: -
D: -
length: 15
V: TRBV6-5
J: TRBJ2-5
CDR3: CASSPGKADQETQYF
DNA: TGTGCCAGCAGCCCCGGGAAAGCAGACCAAGAGACCCAGTACTTC

size: -
D: -
length: 15
V: TRBV12-3/TRBV12-4
J: TRBJ1-1
CDR3: CASSLAHQGYTEAFF
DNA: TGTGCCAGCAGTTTAGCGCATCAGGGCTACACTGAAGCTTTCTTT

size: -
D: -
length: 13
V: TRBV7-3
J: TRBJ1-5
CDR3: CASSLQADQPQHF
DNA: TGTGCCAGCAGCCTCCAAGCCGATCAGCCCCAGCATTTT

size: once
D: -
length: 13
V: TRBV7-2
J: TRBJ2-5
CDR3: CASSDPLQETQYF
DNA: TGTGCCAGCAGCGACCCATTGCAAGAGACCCAGTACTTC

size: few
D: -
length: 14
V: TRBV6-5
J: TRBJ2-5
CDR3: CASSQGTNQETQYF
DNA: TGTGCCAGCAGCCAGGGGACGAACCAAGAGACCCAGTACTTC

size: -
D: -
length: 14
V: TRBV5-1
J: TRBJ2-2
CDR3: CASSAGSTTGELFF
DNA: TGCGCCAGCAGCGCCGGGTCTACCACCGGGGAGCTGTTTTTT

size: many
D: -
length: 13
V: TRBV7-8
J: TRBJ1-5
CDR3: CASSLRFDQPQHF
DNA: TGTGCCAGCAGCTTAAGGTTCGATCAGCCCCAGCATTTT

size: few
D: TRBD2
length: 18
V: TRBV11-2
J: TRBJ2-7
CDR3: CASSFTGFSGGASYEQYF
DNA: TGTGCCAGCAGCTTCACGGGGTTTAGCGGGGGAGCATCCTACGAGCAGTACTTC